Following are 24 T cell receptor beta chains from one sample sequenced in a study of blood T cell repertoires in COVID-19. Only in-frame clones appear in the TCRdb table, and some are missing; sequencing was by immunoSEQ multiplex PCR. Counted here are approximately 190,000 clones, 82% occurring once; the ten biggest clones make up around 8%. Material: peripheral blood. The receptors derive from a woman aged 55-70 years with COVID-19, enrolled during active disease.

The genes are TRBV7-6 and TRBJ1-1; TRBD1 agrees at 7 bases. The CDR3 covers 15 residues. The germline V gene encodes CDR1 SGHVS and CDR2 FNYEAQ. With V trimmed by 10 bases and J by 0 bases, 11 bases remained unmatched. The CDR3 is CANTSTGTVNTEAFF. DNA for the CDR3: TGTGCCAACACCTCGACTGGGACAGTGAACACTGAAGCTTTCTTT.

This clone has just one count. The V call is TRBV6-6, the J call TRBJ2-7; 11 bases are shared with TRBD1. CDR1 and CDR2 (germline): MNHNY, SVGAGI (reference sequence). This CDR3 comprises 15 residues. The V gene end was trimmed by 4 bases and the J gene end by 5 bases; junction bases not matched to a gene: 7. The chain's CDR3 is CASSSGQGALNEQYF. CDR3 sequence (DNA): TGTGCCAGCAGTTCCGGACAGGGGGCGCTCAACGAGCAGTACTTC.

The rearrangement uses TRBV7-9 and TRBJ2-7; the D gene is possibly TRBD2 (5 bases). Germline V CDR1 and CDR2: SEHNR, FQNEAQ (reference sequence). Trimming took off 4 bases at V and 12 bases at J, with 13 bases between the two ends. The CDR3 contains 11 residues. The CDR3 DNA sequence: TGTGCCAGCAGCTCCGGGTGGAGGTCGTACTTC. Translated, it gives CASSSGWRSYF. Together with reference TRBV7-9 and TRBJ2-7, the CDR3 gives the full variable domain: DTGVSQNPRHKITKRGQNVTFRCDPISEHNRLYWYRQTLGQGPEFLTYFQNEAQLEKSRLLSDRFSAERPKGSFSTLEIQRTEQGDSAMYLCASSSGWRSYFGPGTRLTVT.

The gene calls are TRBV18 and TRBJ1-5, with 7 bases identical to TRBD1. V dropped 3 bases and J dropped 0; count of bases not matched to a gene: 5. The germline CDR1 and CDR2 sequences are KGHSH and LQKENI. The CDR3 runs 16 residues. The DNA for the CDR3 is TGTGCCAGCTCACCCGGACAGGTTGATAGCAATCAGCCCCAGCATTTT. It encodes CASSPGQVDSNQPQHF.

The gene calls are TRBV5-1 and TRBJ2-3, with TRBD1 matching 8 bases. CDR1 and CDR2 (germline): SGHRS, YFSETQ. The V segment lost 4 bases and the J segment 3 bases; nucleotides outside the gene matches: 7. The CDR3 is 15 amino acids. CDR3 region: CASSPSDRATDTQYF. The CDR3 nucleotides are TGCGCCAGCAGCCCATCGGACAGGGCAACAGATACGCAGTATTTT.

The chain uses TRBV3-1 (or the pseudogene TRBV3-2) and TRBJ2-2, with D possibly TRBD2 on 6 matching bases. CDR3 length equals 13 residues. Trimming removed 3 bases from V and 6 bases from J, with 8 bases in between. The germline CDR1 and CDR2 sequences are LGHDT and YNNKEL (reference sequence). CDR3 protein: CASSHRLAGELFF. The CDR3 DNA is TGTGCCAGCAGCCACCGACTAGCCGGGGAGCTGTTTTTT.

This clone was detected once. The chain uses TRBV13 and TRBJ2-4; 10 nucleotides agree with TRBD1. V gave up 5 bases and J gave up 0 bases; unmatched junction bases: 4. The germline CDR1 and CDR2 sequences are PRHDT and FYEKMQ (reference sequence). The CDR3 loop spans 16 amino acids. The CDR3: CASSTGDRGAKNIQYF. The CDR3 DNA reads as TGTGCCAGCAGCACAGGGGACAGGGGAGCCAAAAACATTCAGTACTTC.

The chain combines TRBV3-1 (or the pseudogene TRBV3-2) with TRBJ2-2, with TRBD2 as a possible D gene (5 bases). CDR3 size: 17 residues. Germline-derived CDR1 and CDR2 are LGHDT and YNNKEL (reference sequence). Between the trimmed V and J ends, which lost 4 bases and 2 bases, there was a span of 17 bases. Written as DNA, the CDR3 is TGTGCCAGCAGCCCGTTTCGGACTCTTACAAACACCGGGGAGCTGTTTTTT. Protein product: CASSPFRTLTNTGELFF.

V is TRBV24-1 and J is TRBJ1-2, with D uncertain. The CDR3 consists of 13 residues. Germline V gives CDR1 KGHDR, CDR2 SFDVKD. V was clipped by 6 bases and J by 3 bases, with 10 bases between them. The CDR3 sequence: CATSRNNYYGYTF. The CDR3 DNA follows: TGTGCCACCAGTCGCAACAATTACTATGGCTACACCTTC.

V and J are TRBV20-1 and TRBJ1-5; TRBD1 aligns across 7 bases. CDR3 length: 15 amino acids. Germline V CDR1 and CDR2: DFQATT, SNEGSKA (reference sequence). The junction had 10 bases not matched to a gene; V was cut back by 3 bases and J by 5 bases. CDR3 residues: CSASAAGGRDQPQHF. The DNA of the CDR3 is TGCAGTGCTAGTGCGGCAGGGGGTCGGGATCAGCCCCAGCATTTT.

The sample holds one count of this clone. The rearrangement links TRBV28 to TRBJ1-1, with unresolved D. The CDR3 runs to 12 residues. Germline V gene data show CDR1 as MDHEN and CDR2 as SYDVKM. The V end lost 5 bases, the J end lost 8 bases, and 12 bases lay between the germline ends. The CDR3 here is CASSTSRGEAFF. CDR3 bases: TGTGCCAGCAGTACCTCCAGAGGAGAAGCTTTCTTT.

This clone was recorded only once. The chain is built from TRBV2 and TRBJ2-4, with TRBD2 matching over 7 bases. The germline gives CDR1 SNHLY, CDR2 FYNNEI. With 6 bases clipped from V and 7 bases from J, the junction kept 6 bases outside the gene matches. CDR3 length: 13 amino acids. CDR3 amino acids: CASRGLGVNIQYF. The CDR3 region has the DNA TGTGCCAGCAGAGGACTAGGGGTCAACATTCAGTACTTC.

The J gene is TRBJ2-4, the V gene TRBV9, with 8 bases identical to TRBD2. Germline CDR1 SGDLS, CDR2 YYNGEE. This CDR3 is built from 18 residues. Unmatched junction bases numbered 15, after V lost 4 bases and J lost 3 bases. CDR3 in amino acids: CASSRDPSGSDGKNIQYF. In DNA, the CDR3 is TGTGCCAGCAGCAGAGACCCAAGCGGGAGCGATGGCAAAAACATTCAGTACTTC.

This rearrangement joins TRBV5-1 to TRBJ1-2; 7 bases fit TRBD1. J was trimmed by 5 bases and V by 4 bases; bases with no gene match: 11. This CDR3 is built from 15 residues. CDR1 and CDR2 (germline): SGHRS, YFSETQ. The CDR3 region has the DNA TGCGCCAGCAGCCTCGAGACAGGGACCGGGTATGGCTACACCTTC. Translating gives CASSLETGTGYGYTF.

The V gene is TRBV19, the J gene TRBJ2-1; 8 bases fit TRBD2. J lost 0 bases, V lost 5 bases, and 6 bases had no gene match. The length of the CDR3 is 16 residues. Looked up from germline, CDR1 is LNHDA and CDR2 is SQIVND (reference sequence). CDR3 region: CASSFGGASSYNEQFF. As DNA, the CDR3 is TGTGCCAGTAGTTTCGGGGGGGCCAGCTCCTACAATGAGCAGTTCTTC. The variable domain in full, completed from reference TRBV19 and TRBJ2-1, reads DGGITQSPKYLFRKEGQNVTLSCEQNLNHDAMYWYRQDPGQGLRLIYYSQIVNDFQKGDIAEGYSVSREKKESFPLTVTSAQKNPTAFYLCASSFGGASSYNEQFFGPGTRLTVL.

This CDR3 is CSVEGWGGYGYTF. The CDR3 bases are TGCAGCGTTGAGGGGTGGGGCGGCTATGGCTACACCTTC. The rearrangement uses TRBV29-1 and TRBJ1-2, with D perhaps matching TRBD1 (5 bases). V was trimmed by 3 bases and J by 4 bases, leaving 12 bases between them. The CDR3 extends over 13 amino acids. The germline V gene has CDR1 SQVTM and CDR2 ANQGSEA.

V is TRBV5-3 and J is TRBJ1-3, with 11 bases lining up with TRBD1. TRBV5-3 is an ORF, and what it does is uncertain. V dropped 0 bases and J dropped 0; count of bases not matched to a gene: 2. This CDR3 is built from 17 residues. This chain's CDR3 is CARSLEGTGGSGNTIYF. CDR3 DNA sequence: TGTGCCAGAAGCTTGGAAGGGACAGGGGGCTCTGGAAACACCATATATTTT.

The chain combines TRBV14 with TRBJ2-1; 9 bases are a match to TRBD1. The CDR3 is 14 amino acids. The V gene end was trimmed by 5 bases and the J gene end by 7 bases; junction bases not matched to a gene: 6. CDR1 and CDR2 from the germline V gene are SGHDN and FVKESK. Here the CDR3 reads CASSRVGQGNEQFF. For the CDR3, the DNA is TGTGCCAGCAGCAGAGTGGGACAGGGAAATGAGCAGTTCTTC.

This clone was seen repeatedly, ten times or more. The rearrangement links TRBV7-9 to TRBJ2-2, with D possibly matching TRBD2 (5 bases). V was cut by 1 base and J by 6 bases, with 9 bases left in between. The CDR3 length is 14 residues. Germline lookup yields CDR1 SEHNR and CDR2 FQNEAQ (reference sequence). CDR3 bases: TGTGCCAGCAGCTTAGAAGGGCGGGCCGGGGAGCTGTTTTTT. It specifies CASSLEGRAGELFF.

V and J are TRBV7-9 and TRBJ1-5; D is uncertain. The CDR3 extends over 13 amino acids. Per the germline V gene, CDR1 is SEHNR and CDR2 is FQNEAQ (reference sequence). V gave up 5 bases and J gave up 4 bases, with 9 bases separating them. The CDR3 DNA sequence: TGTGCCAGCAGCCCCGGGGTGAATCAGCCCCAGCATTTT. Protein: CASSPGVNQPQHF.

The chain has TRBV6-5 and TRBJ1-1; no reliable D call. Germline values: CDR1 MNHEY, CDR2 SVGAGI. The CDR3 has 15 amino acids. The ends were cut back, 8 bases at V and 0 bases at J, with 16 bases in the middle. The CDR3 nucleotides read TGTGCCAGCTGGTACGACTTAGAAATGAACACTGAAGCTTTCTTT. Its translation: CASWYDLEMNTEAFF.

This chain connects TRBV3-1 (or the pseudogene TRBV3-2) to TRBJ1-2; D not resolved. The CDR3 has 16 amino acids. The V end lost 4 bases, the J end lost 0 bases, and 15 bases lay between the germline ends. Germline CDR1 LGHDT, CDR2 YNNKEL (reference sequence). The CDR3: CASSPWTDSSNYGYTF. Here the CDR3 DNA reads TGTGCCAGCAGCCCCTGGACTGACTCCTCTAACTATGGCTACACCTTC.

V is TRBV28 and J is TRBJ1-3, with TRBD1 matching over 9 bases. Trimming took 3 bases from V and 4 from J; bases not matched to a gene: 4. Germline V lookup: CDR1 MDHEN, CDR2 SYDVKM. The CDR3 has 15 amino acids. CDR3 nucleotides: TGTGCCAGCAGTTTGCGGACAGGGGTCGGAAACACCATATATTTT. This translates into CASSLRTGVGNTIYF.

The rearrangement joins TRBV5-1 to TRBJ2-3, with D tentatively TRBD1 (6 bases). The CDR3 consists of 15 residues. Germline lookup yields CDR1 SGHRS and CDR2 YFSETQ. V was shortened by 3 bases and J by 2 bases, with 13 bases between the two germline ends. CDR3 nucleotide sequence: TGCGCCAGCAGCTGGCGACAGGCTTACACAGATACGCAGTATTTT. This gives the protein CASSWRQAYTDTQYF.